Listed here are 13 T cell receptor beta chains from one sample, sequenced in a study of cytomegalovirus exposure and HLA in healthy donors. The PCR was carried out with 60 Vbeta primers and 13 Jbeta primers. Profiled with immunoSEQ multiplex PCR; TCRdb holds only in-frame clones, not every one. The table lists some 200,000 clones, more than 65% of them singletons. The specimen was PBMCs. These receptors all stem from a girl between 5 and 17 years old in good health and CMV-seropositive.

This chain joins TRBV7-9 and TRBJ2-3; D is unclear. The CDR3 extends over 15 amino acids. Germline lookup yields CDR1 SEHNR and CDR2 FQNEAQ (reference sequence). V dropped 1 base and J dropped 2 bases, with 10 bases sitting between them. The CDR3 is CASSLVVDSTDTQYF. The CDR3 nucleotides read TGTGCCAGCAGCTTAGTTGTCGACTCCACAGATACGCAGTATTTT. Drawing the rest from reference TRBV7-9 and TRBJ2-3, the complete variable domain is DTGVSQNPRHKITKRGQNVTFRCDPISEHNRLYWYRQTLGQGPEFLTYFQNEAQLEKSRLLSDRFSAERPKGSFSTLEIQRTEQGDSAMYLCASSLVVDSTDTQYFGPGTRLTVL.

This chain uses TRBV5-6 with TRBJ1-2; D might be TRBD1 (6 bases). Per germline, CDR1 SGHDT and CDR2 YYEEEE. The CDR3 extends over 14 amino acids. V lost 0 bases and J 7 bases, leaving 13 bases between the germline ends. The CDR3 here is CASSLVSGVGGYTF. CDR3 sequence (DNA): TGTGCCAGCAGCTTGGTATCAGGGGTGGGTGGCTACACCTTC.

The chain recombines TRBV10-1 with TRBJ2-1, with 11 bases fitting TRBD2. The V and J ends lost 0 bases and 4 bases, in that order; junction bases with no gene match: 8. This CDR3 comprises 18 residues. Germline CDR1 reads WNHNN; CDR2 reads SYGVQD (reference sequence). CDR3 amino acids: CASSESGTSGPYYNEQFF. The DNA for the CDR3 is TGCGCCAGCAGTGAGTCCGGGACTAGCGGCCCCTATTACAATGAGCAGTTCTTC.

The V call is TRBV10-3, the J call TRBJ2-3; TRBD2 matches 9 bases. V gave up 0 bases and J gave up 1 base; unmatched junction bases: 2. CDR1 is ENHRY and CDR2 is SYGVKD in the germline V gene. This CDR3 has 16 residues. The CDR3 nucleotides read TGTGCCATCAGTGAGTCTAGCGGGGGAGGCACAGATACGCAGTATTTT. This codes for CAISESSGGGTDTQYF.

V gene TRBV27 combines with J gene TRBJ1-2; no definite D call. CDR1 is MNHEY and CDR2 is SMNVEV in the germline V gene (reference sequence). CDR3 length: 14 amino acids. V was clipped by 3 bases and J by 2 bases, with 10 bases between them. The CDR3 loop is CASSLNRNNYGYTF. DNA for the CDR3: TGTGCCAGCAGTTTGAACAGAAACAACTATGGCTACACCTTC.

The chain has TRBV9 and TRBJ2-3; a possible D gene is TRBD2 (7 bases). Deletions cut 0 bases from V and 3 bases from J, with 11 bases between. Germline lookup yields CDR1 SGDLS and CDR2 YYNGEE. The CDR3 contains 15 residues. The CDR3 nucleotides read TGTGCCAGCAGCGTAGGGGGGGGGCTTACAGATACGCAGTATTTT. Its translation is CASSVGGGLTDTQYF.

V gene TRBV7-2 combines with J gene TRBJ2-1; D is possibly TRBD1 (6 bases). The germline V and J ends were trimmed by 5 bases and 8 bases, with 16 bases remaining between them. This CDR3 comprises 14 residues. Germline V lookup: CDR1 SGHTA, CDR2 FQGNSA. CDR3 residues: CASSLKQGRDEQFF. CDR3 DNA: TGTGCCAGCAGCCTGAAACAGGGACGGGATGAGCAGTTCTTC.

CDR3 protein: CASSKEGRGSTQYF. The CDR3 region has the DNA TGTGCCAGCAGCAAAGAAGGCAGGGGGTCGACCCAGTACTTC. V usage is TRBV21-1 and J usage is TRBJ2-5; the table assigns TRBD1, which was not confirmed against the DNA. TRBV21-1 is given as a pseudogene. The CDR3 consists of 14 residues.

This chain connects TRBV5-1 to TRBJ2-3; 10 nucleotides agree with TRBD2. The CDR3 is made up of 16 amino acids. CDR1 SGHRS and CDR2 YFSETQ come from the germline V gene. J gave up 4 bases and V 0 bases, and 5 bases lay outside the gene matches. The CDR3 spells CASSLVLAGVADTQYF. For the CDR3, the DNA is TGCGCCAGCAGCTTGGTTCTAGCGGGGGTGGCAGATACGCAGTATTTT.

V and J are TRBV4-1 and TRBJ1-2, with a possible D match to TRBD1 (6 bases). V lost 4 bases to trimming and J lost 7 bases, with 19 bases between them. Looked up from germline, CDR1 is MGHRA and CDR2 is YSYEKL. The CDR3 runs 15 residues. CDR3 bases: TGCGCCAGCAGCCCATCCCTCCCGGACAGAACTGGCTACACCTTC. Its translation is CASSPSLPDRTGYTF.

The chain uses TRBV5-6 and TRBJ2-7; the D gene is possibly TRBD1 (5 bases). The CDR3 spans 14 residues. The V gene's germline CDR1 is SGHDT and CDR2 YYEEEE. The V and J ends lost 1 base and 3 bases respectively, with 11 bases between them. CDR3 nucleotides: TGTGCCAGCAGCTTGTTCACAGGAGTCTACGAGCAGTACTTC. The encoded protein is CASSLFTGVYEQYF.

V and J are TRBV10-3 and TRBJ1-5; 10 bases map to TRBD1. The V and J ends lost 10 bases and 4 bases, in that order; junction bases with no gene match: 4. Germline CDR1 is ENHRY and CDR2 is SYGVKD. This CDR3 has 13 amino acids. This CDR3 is CANGQGENQPQHF. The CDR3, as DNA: TGTGCCAACGGACAGGGGGAGAATCAGCCCCAGCATTTT.

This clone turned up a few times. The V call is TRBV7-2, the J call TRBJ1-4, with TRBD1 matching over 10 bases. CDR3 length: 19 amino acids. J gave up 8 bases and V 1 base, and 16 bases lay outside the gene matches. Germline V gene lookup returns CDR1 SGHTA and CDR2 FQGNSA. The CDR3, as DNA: TGTGCCAGCAGCTTAGGCCCCAGACAAACCGGGACAGGGGTAGAAAAACTGTTTTTT. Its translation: CASSLGPRQTGTGVEKLFF.